The 2 T cell receptor beta chains presented below share a single source sample, sequenced in a study of T cell repertoires in cytomegalovirus infection. TCRdb reprocessed the reads via MiXCR and lists one record per CDR3 protein. The table has 200,000 or so distinct CDR3 sequences, roughly a fifth seen once. Material for sequencing was PBMCs. These receptors all stem from a human donor in good health (CMV status not recorded). Some clones in this sample may be carry-over from other donors' samples.

The chain is built from TRBV6-1 and TRBJ1-5, with TRBD1 matching over 11 bases. CDR3 size: 13 residues. Germline CDR1 MNHNS, CDR2 SASEGT. J lost 6 bases, V lost 6 bases, and 1 base had no gene match. In nucleotides, the CDR3 is TGTGCCAGCAGGGGACAGGGGGGTCAGCCCCAGCATTTT. This translates into CASRGQGGQPQHF.

The V and J genes are TRBV7-2 and TRBJ2-5; 9 bases align to TRBD1. V shed 5 bases and J 5 bases; nucleotides not matched to a gene: 9. Germline V lookup: CDR1 SGHTA, CDR2 FQGNSA. The CDR3 runs to 15 residues. Written as DNA, the CDR3 is TGTGCCAGCAGCATCCAACAGGGGGCGTGGGAGACCCAGTACTTC. Translated, it gives CASSIQQGAWETQYF.